This TCR beta chain was captured by sequencing in a study of T cell clones after liver transplantation. For the study at large: A pre-transplant mixed lymphocyte reaction with TCRbeta sequencing defined graft-donor-reactive clones followed in post-transplant blood. Blood was drawn pre-transplant, before withdrawal, and after full or failed withdrawal. Study-wide results and caveats: The donor-reactive repertoire was only partly measurable in two subjects, lacking donor cells.

Clones were read by immunoSEQ multiplex PCR, and TCRdb kept only the in-frame ones, dropping some. The table has some 60,000 clones, roughly 70% seen once. On this clone: Its cognate antigen is unknown.

The V gene end was trimmed by 7 bases and the J gene end by 4 bases; junction bases not matched to a gene: 8. Germline loops: CDR1 SGHRS, CDR2 YFSETQ. CDR3 length: 14 residues. This specimen consisted of CD4+ T cells from blood, obtained at the approximately 16-month timepoint. The TCR comes from a human patient who received a liver transplant. Part of the T cell pool may stem from the graft donor. The V gene is TRBV5-1, the J gene TRBJ2-3; 8 bases are a match to TRBD1. DNA for the CDR3: TGCGCCAGCGGGCAAGACAGGGGATCAGATACGCAGTATTTT. Amino acids: CASGQDRGSDTQYF.